The clone carrying this TCR gamma chain was seen once. The sample originates from a study of gamma delta lymphoproliferative disorders and STAT genes. TCRdb redid the clone calls on the multiplex PCR reads with CATT. The sample includes around 200 gamma-chain clones, about 45% of them seen just once. The CDR3 has 12 residues. The germline V gene encodes CDR1 EGSNGY and CDR2 YDSYNSKV. With 5 bases clipped from V and 2 bases from J, the junction kept 3 bases outside the gene matches. The receptor sequences were amplified from genomic DNA of peripheral blood mononuclear cells. The receptor was isolated from a human donor with hepatosplenic T-cell lymphoma. The V and J genes are TRGV2 and TRGJ1 or TRGJ2. The J gene was not available in TCRdb and was assigned here by matching the DNA to germline segments. Sequenced: blood. The CDR3 spells CATWGYYYKKLF. The CDR3 DNA sequence: TGTGCCACCTGGGGCTATTATTATAAGAAACTCTTT.